This T cell receptor (beta chain) was documented in a study of identical twins. TCRdb reprocessed the 5' RACE reads with MiXCR, giving one entry per CDR3 protein. The sample contains around 250,000 distinct CDR3 sequences, about 8% of which appear only once. This clonotype was seen ten or more times. V was shortened by 0 bases and J by 4 bases, with 7 bases between the two germline ends. Germline V lookup: CDR1 WSHSY, CDR2 SAAADI. This CDR3 is built from 13 residues. The sample also formed part of further work on yellow fever vaccine responses in identical twins.

The specimen sequenced was CD8+ T cells sorted from blood. J is TRBJ2-7 and V is TRBV10-2; D call uncertain. This TCR was sampled from a woman under 30 in good health. The CDR3 DNA follows: TGCGCCAGCAGTGAGTCGTCCGAATACGAGCAGTACTTC. This encodes CASSESSEYEQYF.